The next 4 T cell receptor beta chains were all read from a single sample in a study of cytomegalovirus exposure and HLA in healthy donors. Assay: immunoSEQ multiplex PCR; the TCRdb copy retains only in-frame clones and omits some. This table holds roughly 200,000 clones, about three quarters found once. The sequencing sample was made of PBMCs. These receptors originate from a young woman in good health and CMV-seronegative.

This clone has just one count. At the DNA level, this CDR3 is encoded by other sequences in the same sample as well. The chain is built from TRBV5-1 and TRBJ2-7; 7 nucleotides align to TRBD1. The CDR3 sequence is 14 residues long. Germline V gene data show CDR1 as SGHRS and CDR2 as YFSETQ. The V gene end was trimmed by 0 bases and the J gene end by 2 bases; junction bases not matched to a gene: 2. The CDR3 DNA sequence: TGCGCCAGCAGCTTGGACAGGGGCCCCTACGAGCAGTACTTC. It codes for CASSLDRGPYEQYF. The complete variable domain, with remaining parts taken from reference TRBV5-1 and TRBJ2-7, reads KAGVTQTPRYLIKTRGQQVTLSCSPISGHRSVSWYQQTPGQGLQFLFEYFSETQRNKGNFPGRFSGRQFSNSRSEMNVSTLELGDSALYLCASSLDRGPYEQYFGPGTRLTVT.

This sequence joins TRBV5-1 and TRBJ2-7, with 9 bases lining up with TRBD2. V was clipped by 0 bases and J by 5 bases; unmatched bases: 6. This CDR3 region has 15 residues. The germline CDR1 and CDR2 sequences are SGHRS and YFSETQ. CDR3 nucleotide sequence: TGCGCCAGCAGCTTGGCTAGCGGGACGCTACACGAGCAGTACTTC. Translating gives CASSLASGTLHEQYF. The entire variable domain, with the rest obtained from reference TRBV5-1 and TRBJ2-7, is as follows: KAGVTQTPRYLIKTRGQQVTLSCSPISGHRSVSWYQQTPGQGLQFLFEYFSETQRNKGNFPGRFSGRQFSNSRSEMNVSTLELGDSALYLCASSLASGTLHEQYFGPGTRLTVT.

This clone was counted a single time. This chain joins TRBV6-1 and TRBJ1-1; a weak D match, TRBD1 (5 bases). The CDR3 totals 13 residues. V gave up 7 bases and J gave up 0 bases, with 9 bases separating them. From germline, CDR1 is MNHNS and CDR2 SASEGT. The CDR3 nucleotides read TGTGCCAGCACCGAGACAGTGAACACTGAAGCTTTCTTT. This encodes CASTETVNTEAFF.

The chain joins TRBV6-6 to TRBJ1-4; a weak D match, TRBD1 (5 bases). The CDR3 has 15 residues. Germline V lookup: CDR1 MNHNY, CDR2 SVGAGI (reference sequence). V was pared by 5 bases and J by 5 bases, with 15 bases between. CDR3 protein: CASSNGGAVNEKLFF. In DNA, the CDR3 is TGTGCCAGCAGTAACGGAGGGGCGGTAAATGAAAAACTGTTTTTT.